These 26 T cell receptor beta chains originate from one sample sequenced in a study of blood T cell repertoires in COVID-19. Repertoires were generated with immunoSEQ multiplex PCR, while TCRdb's copy carries only in-frame clones and drops some. The top ten hold 3% of the sample, which has hundreds of thousands of clones, 89% seen once. Sequencing was performed on peripheral blood. Receptors originate from a woman in her thirties with COVID-19, enrolled during active disease.

This rearrangement joins TRBV18 to TRBJ2-5, with a tentative D call TRBD1 (6 bases). CDR1 is KGHSH, CDR2 LQKENI, per germline. Between the trimmed V and J ends, which lost 0 bases and 9 bases, there was a span of 14 bases. The CDR3 covers 14 residues. The CDR3 reads CASSPPGQPGAQYF. CDR3 bases: TGTGCCAGCTCACCACCGGGGCAGCCAGGGGCCCAGTACTTC.

The gene calls are TRBV19 and TRBJ1-1; tentative D call: TRBD1 (6 bases). Per germline, CDR1 LNHDA and CDR2 SQIVND (reference sequence). This CDR3 comprises 13 residues. The V end lost 5 bases, the J end lost 4 bases, and 11 bases lay between the germline ends. CDR3 amino acids: CASSRQGSTEAFF. In DNA form, the CDR3 reads TGTGCCAGTAGTCGGCAGGGGAGCACTGAAGCTTTCTTT.

This clone was seen just once. V usage is TRBV7-2 and J usage is TRBJ2-5; 12 bases fit TRBD2. With V trimmed by 3 bases and J by 1 base, 9 bases remained unmatched. Germline loops: CDR1 SGHTA, CDR2 FQGNSA. This CDR3 comprises 18 residues. The CDR3 spells CASSLSTSGGPTQETQYF. The CDR3 DNA follows: TGTGCCAGCAGCTTGAGCACTAGCGGGGGGCCGACCCAAGAGACCCAGTACTTC.

This sequence joins TRBV7-2 and TRBJ1-4; weak D call: TRBD1 (6 bases). CDR1 SGHTA and CDR2 FQGNSA come from the germline V gene. The CDR3 has 15 amino acids. The V gene lost 3 bases and the J gene lost 3 bases, with 11 bases spanning the gap. The CDR3 DNA reads TGTGCCAGCAGCTTCTCCAGGGGACCTAATGAAAAACTGTTTTTT. Protein: CASSFSRGPNEKLFF.

V and J are TRBV4-1 and TRBJ1-1; 8 bases are shared with TRBD1. The V gene end was trimmed by 2 bases and the J gene end by 3 bases; junction bases not matched to a gene: 11. Per the germline V gene, CDR1 is MGHRA and CDR2 is YSYEKL. The CDR3 contains 17 residues. Here the CDR3 reads CASSQQRPGQAYTEAFF. The CDR3 DNA is TGCGCCAGCAGCCAACAAAGACCGGGACAGGCCTACACTGAAGCTTTCTTT.

The J gene is TRBJ2-7, the V gene TRBV7-6; 9 bases are shared with TRBD2. Per germline, CDR1 SGHVS and CDR2 FNYEAQ. V lost 5 bases to trimming and J lost 0 bases; unmatched junction nucleotides: 2. The CDR3 runs 14 residues. The CDR3 nucleotides read TGTGCCAGCAGCGTTAGCGGGGGCTCCTACGAGCAGTACTTC. Translating gives CASSVSGGSYEQYF.

The chain joins TRBV18 to TRBJ1-6; D unresolved. The germline V gene encodes CDR1 KGHSH and CDR2 LQKENI. Between the trimmed V and J ends, which lost 3 bases and 7 bases, there was a span of 13 bases. This CDR3 is built from 15 residues. The CDR3 sequence is CASSPREGMNSPLHF. The CDR3 bases are TGTGCCAGCTCACCCCGGGAAGGGATGAATTCACCCCTCCACTTT.

The CDR3 nucleotides read TGTGCCAGTAGTATGCCCCGGGGGGTCCAGCCCCAGCATTTT. The encoded protein is CASSMPRGVQPQHF. V gene TRBV19 combines with J gene TRBJ1-5; D may be TRBD1 (5 bases). The germline V gene encodes CDR1 LNHDA and CDR2 SQIVND (reference sequence). Trimming took 3 bases from V and 7 from J, leaving 13 bases between them. The CDR3 covers 14 residues. The full variable domain, with the rest looked up from reference TRBV19 and TRBJ1-5, is DGGITQSPKYLFRKEGQNVTLSCEQNLNHDAMYWYRQDPGQGLRLIYYSQIVNDFQKGDIAEGYSVSREKKESFPLTVTSAQKNPTAFYLCASSMPRGVQPQHFGDGTRLSIL.

The chain uses TRBV30 and TRBJ1-1; 7 nucleotides line up with TRBD1. Germline trimming cut 5 bases from V and 5 bases from J; bases unmatched to any gene: 8. Looked up from germline, CDR1 is GTSNPN and CDR2 is SVGIG (reference sequence). The CDR3 sequence is 13 residues long. Here the CDR3 DNA reads TGTGCCTGGGGGGGACAGTCGGTGACTGAAGCTTTCTTT. Its translation: CAWGGQSVTEAFF.

The chain joins TRBV3-1 (or the pseudogene TRBV3-2) to TRBJ1-5; 11 bases are a match to TRBD1. CDR3 length: 15 residues. V was clipped by 4 bases and J by 10 bases; unmatched bases: 9. CDR1 and CDR2 from the germline V gene are LGHDT and YNNKEL (reference sequence). This CDR3 reads CASSPGQGALSPQHF. CDR3 nucleotides: TGTGCCAGCAGCCCCGGACAGGGGGCTCTATCACCCCAGCATTTT.

With respect to this clone: This CDR3 is also generated by other DNA sequences in the sample. The genes are TRBV7-2 and TRBJ1-4; D is perhaps TRBD1 (6 bases). CDR3 length equals 15 residues. The V and J ends lost 4 bases and 0 bases respectively, with 9 bases between them. Germline values: CDR1 SGHTA, CDR2 FQGNSA. In DNA form, the CDR3 reads TGTGCCAGCAGCTCACAGGGCGCAACTAATGAAAAACTGTTTTTT. This encodes CASSSQGATNEKLFF.

This clone has only a few counts. The rearrangement links TRBV6-2 or TRBV6-3 to TRBJ2-7, with 7 bases matching TRBD2. The CDR3 has 15 residues. Germline CDR1 and CDR2: MNHEY and SVGEGT. V lost 6 bases and J lost 9; bases outside the gene matches: 17. The CDR3 spells CASSQLRDFPGGQYF. The CDR3 bases are TGTGCCAGCAGCCAACTACGGGACTTTCCGGGGGGGCAGTACTTC.

This clone was seen just once. This chain joins TRBV10-1 and TRBJ2-2, with 10 nucleotides matching TRBD2. CDR1 and CDR2 (germline): WNHNN, SYGVQD (reference sequence). V lost 5 bases and J lost 7; bases outside the gene matches: 7. The CDR3 runs to 15 residues. CDR3 residues: CASSPSGGVGGELFF. The DNA for the CDR3 is TGCGCCAGCAGTCCCAGCGGGGGGGTTGGCGGGGAGCTGTTTTTT.

The chain carries TRBV21-1 and TRBJ2-5; TRBD2, as called in the table, went unchecked against the DNA. TRBV21-1 counts as a pseudogene. This CDR3 region has 14 residues. CDR3 loop: CARTPGGGRETQYF. CDR3 bases: TGTGCCAGAACACCGGGGGGGGGTCGCGAGACCCAGTACTTC.

The chain has TRBV6-5 and TRBJ1-1; 9 bases are shared with TRBD1. Germline V lookup: CDR1 MNHEY, CDR2 SVGAGI. J lost 5 bases, V lost 7 bases, and 5 bases had no gene match. The CDR3 length is 13 residues. This chain's CDR3 is CASNGQGRTEAFF. The DNA of the CDR3 is TGTGCCAGCAACGGACAGGGGAGGACTGAAGCTTTCTTT.

V usage is TRBV28 and J usage is TRBJ2-2; D remains unclear. CDR1 MDHEN and CDR2 SYDVKM come from the germline V gene. There are 13 residues in the CDR3. Trimming took 6 bases from V and 2 from J, leaving 7 bases between them. In DNA, the CDR3 is TGTGCCAGCAGCCTGGCTAACACCGGGGAGCTGTTTTTT. This gives the protein CASSLANTGELFF.

The chain is built from TRBV7-2 and TRBJ2-1, with TRBD2 identical over 15 bases. This CDR3 is 17 amino acids long. V lost 1 base, J lost 5 bases, and 3 bases stayed unmatched. Germline CDR1 SGHTA, CDR2 FQGNSA. The CDR3 nucleotides read TGTGCCAGCAGCTTAGTGGGACTAGCGGGGGGAAACAATGAGCAGTTCTTC. Translated: CASSLVGLAGGNNEQFF.

The chain is built from TRBV5-8 and TRBJ2-5; 15 bases are a match to TRBD2. Germline trimming cut 6 bases from V and 7 bases from J; bases unmatched to any gene: 4. This CDR3 comprises 14 residues. Germline CDR1 SGHTS, CDR2 YDEGEE. CDR3 in DNA: TGTGCCAGCACCTCGGGACTAGCGGGAGGGACCCAGTACTTC. Translated: CASTSGLAGGTQYF.

The chain is built from TRBV15 and TRBJ1-4, with a possible D match to TRBD1 (5 bases). Per germline, CDR1 LNHNV and CDR2 YYDKDF (reference sequence). V lost 1 base and J 7 bases, leaving 22 bases between the germline ends. The CDR3 spans 18 residues. CDR3 sequence: CATSRAKGTQGRGEKLFF. DNA for the CDR3: TGTGCCACCAGCAGAGCGAAGGGAACTCAGGGAAGGGGTGAAAAACTGTTTTTT.

This clone came up once. The chain links TRBV3-1 (or the pseudogene TRBV3-2) to TRBJ2-7; 11 bases agree with TRBD1. The CDR3 contains 15 residues. CDR1 and CDR2 from the germline V gene are LGHDT and YNNKEL (reference sequence). Trimming took 6 bases from V and 6 from J; bases not matched to a gene: 10. The CDR3 protein is CASSQTPGQGGEQYF. The CDR3 DNA is TGTGCCAGCAGTCAGACTCCGGGACAGGGGGGCGAGCAGTACTTC.

The rearrangement uses TRBV7-8 and TRBJ1-5, with D possibly matching TRBD1 (5 bases). Per germline, CDR1 SGHVS and CDR2 FQNEAQ. V was clipped by 4 bases and J by 2 bases, with 12 bases between them. This CDR3 is 15 amino acids long. CDR3: CASSSRQRGNQPQHF. The CDR3 region has the DNA TGTGCCAGCAGCTCCCGACAGCGGGGCAATCAGCCCCAGCATTTT.

The chain employs TRBV5-6 and TRBJ2-5; 11 nucleotides match TRBD2. Germline lookup yields CDR1 SGHDT and CDR2 YYEEEE. With 3 bases clipped from V and 4 bases from J, the junction kept 17 bases outside the gene matches. The CDR3 totals 19 residues. The CDR3 sequence: CASSSYVLSGGGGGETQYF. As DNA, the CDR3 is TGTGCCAGCAGCTCCTACGTTCTTAGCGGGGGGGGCGGAGGAGAGACCCAGTACTTC.

The genes are TRBV4-1 and TRBJ1-1; 8 bases are shared with TRBD1. CDR1 and CDR2 from the germline V gene are MGHRA and YSYEKL. The CDR3 totals 15 residues. V shed 3 bases, J shed 4 bases, and the junction held 7 bases outside the gene matches. The CDR3 protein is CASSHRIDRGTEAFF. CDR3 sequence (DNA): TGCGCCAGCAGCCACAGAATAGACAGGGGCACTGAAGCTTTCTTT.

The chain uses TRBV11-3 and TRBJ1-1; TRBD1 might be the D (6 bases). The CDR3 is 15 residues long. V was shortened by 5 bases and J by 0 bases, with 13 bases between the two germline ends. CDR1 and CDR2 (germline): SGHNT, YENEEA. The CDR3 DNA sequence: TGTGCCAGCAGCACGAGGGCAGGGGTGAACACTGAAGCTTTCTTT. Translated, it gives CASSTRAGVNTEAFF.

The count of this clone is one. The genes are TRBV11-3 and TRBJ1-1; the D gene is possibly TRBD1 (5 bases). Germline CDR1 is SGHNT and CDR2 is YENEEA. The ends were cut back, 5 bases at V and 0 bases at J, with 7 bases in the middle. The CDR3 covers 13 residues. The CDR3 protein is CASSRGMNTEAFF. The CDR3 DNA sequence: TGTGCCAGCAGCCGGGGGATGAACACTGAAGCTTTCTTT.

J is TRBJ1-1 and V is TRBV5-1, with a weak D call TRBD1 (5 bases). V was shortened by 4 bases and J by 8 bases, with 15 bases between the two germline ends. CDR3 length: 13 residues. Germline V CDR1 and CDR2: SGHRS, YFSETQ. The CDR3 DNA is TGCGCCAGCAGCCCCCAGCTTGGGGGGGAAGCTTTCTTT. Protein product: CASSPQLGGEAFF.